The next 11 T cell receptor beta chains were all read from a single sample in a study of metastatic and nonmetastatic thyroid tumors (dated by TCRdb to about 2020). No patient had received any treatment before thyroid surgery. The receptor library was made with PCR. The data were produced on an Illumina HiSeq 4000. TCRdb reran the public reads through fastp at Q25 and MiXCR, keeping productive beta chains. The sample includes 20,000 to 25,000 clones, with approximately 11% observed a single time. More than 25% of the sample is held by the ten biggest clonotypes. Sequenced material: blood. The receptor set was obtained from a female donor with papillary thyroid cancer or a benign thyroid nodule (not recorded which). Some clones in this sample may be carry-over from other donors' samples.

This clone is termed medium-sized. V gene TRBV27 combines with J gene TRBJ2-7; D is unclear. Trimming removed 0 bases from V and 0 bases from J, with 3 bases in between. The CDR3 has 13 amino acids. Germline loops: CDR1 MNHEY, CDR2 SMNVEV (reference sequence). CDR3 sequence (DNA): TGTGCCAGCAGTTTATCGGGCTCCTACGAGCAGTACTTC. This translates into CASSLSGSYEQYF.

This clone was observed a handful of times. A much larger clone differs from this one at a single base, so this may be a read error. The CDR3: CARKRKETQYF. CDR3 nucleotide sequence: TGTGCCAGAAAACGGAAAGAGACCCAGTACTTC. This chain joins TRBV15 and TRBJ2-5; no clear D. V lost 10 bases, J lost 3 bases, and 9 bases lay in between. The V gene's germline CDR1 is LNHNV and CDR2 YYDKDF (reference sequence). The CDR3 consists of 11 residues.

The rearrangement joins TRBV12-3 or TRBV12-4 to TRBJ1-5; D is undetermined. V was shortened by 3 bases and J by 0 bases, with 6 bases between the two germline ends. The CDR3 length is 14 residues. The chain's CDR3 is CASSLQVSNQPQHF. The CDR3 nucleotides are TGTGCCAGCAGTTTGCAGGTTAGCAATCAGCCCCAGCATTTT.

Remarks on this clone: This may come from a read error, since a much larger clone is one base off. This chain connects TRBV9 to TRBJ2-1; perhaps TRBD2 as D (6 bases). Trimming stripped 4 bases from V and 5 bases from J, with 16 bases between. In germline, CDR1 is SGDLS, CDR2 YYNGEE. CDR3 size: 15 residues. CDR3 residues: CASSRDSKRNNEQFF. As DNA, the CDR3 is TGTGCCAGCAGCAGGGACTCCAAGCGTAACAATGAGCAGTTCTTC.

The sample holds many counts of this clone. V usage is TRBV7-9 and J usage is TRBJ2-7; TRBD2 aligns across 7 bases. Looked up from germline, CDR1 is SEHNR and CDR2 is FQNEAQ (reference sequence). The CDR3 is 14 amino acids. V shed 3 bases and J 0 bases; nucleotides not matched to a gene: 2. The CDR3 sequence: CASSFRGSSYEQYF. CDR3 sequence (DNA): TGTGCCAGCAGCTTTCGCGGGAGCTCCTACGAGCAGTACTTC.

This clone was counted at least ten times. J is TRBJ1-5 and V is TRBV20-1; TRBD1 matches at 8 bases. Looked up from germline, CDR1 is DFQATT and CDR2 is SNEGSKA (reference sequence). V trimming: 6 bases; J trimming: 5 bases; junction bases outside the gene matches: 6. The CDR3 spans 13 residues. The CDR3 here is CSAAEQGDQPQHF. CDR3 nucleotides: TGCAGTGCCGCTGAACAGGGGGATCAGCCCCAGCATTTT.

This clone was recorded many times. This chain joins TRBV20-1 and TRBJ1-5; D remains ambiguous. The V and J ends lost 2 bases and 1 base respectively, with 6 bases between them. This CDR3 is built from 13 residues. Per the germline V gene, CDR1 is DFQATT and CDR2 is SNEGSKA (reference sequence). CDR3 in amino acids: CSARPPSNQPQHF. The CDR3 DNA is TGCAGTGCTAGACCGCCAAGCAATCAGCCCCAGCATTTT.

This clone showed up many times. The chain couples TRBV7-9 to TRBJ1-1; 9 nucleotides line up with TRBD1. This CDR3 region has 15 residues. The germline gives CDR1 SEHNR, CDR2 FQNEAQ (reference sequence). Trimming cost V 3 bases and J 0 bases; bases outside gene matches: 2. CDR3 protein: CASSFRTGVNTEAFF. The CDR3 DNA follows: TGTGCCAGCAGCTTCCGGACAGGGGTGAACACTGAAGCTTTCTTT.

This clone was observed many times. This sequence joins TRBV24-1 and TRBJ2-5, with TRBD1 matching over 8 bases. The germline V gene has CDR1 KGHDR and CDR2 SFDVKD. The V segment lost 5 bases and the J segment 2 bases; nucleotides outside the gene matches: 6. This CDR3 is 15 amino acids long. The CDR3 sequence is CATSGRTGTQETQYF. As DNA, the CDR3 is TGTGCCACCAGTGGTCGGACAGGGACTCAAGAGACCCAGTACTTC.

In this sample, this clone turned up many times. V usage is TRBV12-5 and J usage is TRBJ2-1; 14 nucleotides align to TRBD2. Germline loops: CDR1 LGHNT, CDR2 FRNRAP. V shed 6 bases, J shed 8 bases, and the junction held 9 bases outside the gene matches. The CDR3 contains 16 residues. CDR3: CASGGVTSGRADEQFF. CDR3 bases: TGTGCTAGTGGGGGGGTGACTAGCGGGAGGGCCGATGAGCAGTTCTTC.

This clone turned up a few times. The chain has TRBV25-1 and TRBJ2-7; D might be TRBD2 (5 bases). Germline loops: CDR1 MGHDK, CDR2 SYGVNS. Trimming cost V 0 bases and J 1 base, with 16 bases left between them. The CDR3 consists of 17 residues. The CDR3 DNA reads as TGTGCCAGCAGTGAATATCCTCCCCGGAGGTATTCCTACGAGCAGTACTTC. It translates to CASSEYPPRRYSYEQYF.